This T cell receptor beta chain was profiled in a study of cytomegalovirus exposure and HLA in healthy donors. Overall study context: Early released data comprised some 85 million unique TCRs from HLA-typed donors. Whole-study results and caveats: Among TCR beta chains, those listed as cytomegalovirus-associated numbered 164.

The PCR made use of 60 Vbeta and 13 Jbeta primers. Method: immunoSEQ multiplex PCR; TCRdb's copy keeps in-frame clones and lacks some. This table has about 200,000 clones, approximately 79% appearing once. Germline CDR1 reads SGHTA; CDR2 reads FQGTGA. The CDR3 extends over 15 amino acids. The trim removed 2 bases at V and 5 bases at J, leaving 6 bases unmatched. This clone was detected a few times. Its antigen is currently unknown. The gene calls are TRBV7-3 and TRBJ2-5; 9 bases align to TRBD2. This receptor was identified in a man aged 50 to 60 in good health and CMV-seronegative. The sample was PBMCs. The CDR3 DNA reads TGTGCCAGCAGCTTAGCGGGAGGGCCTGGCGAGACCCAGTACTTC. This codes for CASSLAGGPGETQYF.